A selection of T cell receptor beta chains follows, all from one sample in a study of shared clonotypes between healthy human individuals. Repertoires were generated with immunoSEQ multiplex PCR, while TCRdb's copy carries only in-frame clones and drops some. The sample consists of roughly 2.2 million clones, about 92% of them appearing once. Sequencing used naive CD4+ T cells from PBMCs. The source is a young man in good health. Some clones in this sample may be carry-over from other donors' samples. Both conserved end residues are part of each CDR3. A D gene is named only where the DNA matches it firmly. The listing skips clone size in some rows; elsewhere it reads once, few, many or a size class.

d_call	v_call	clone_size	j_call	cdr3_aa	cdr3_nt
TRBD2	TRBV18	.	TRBJ2-7	CASSPPGGLSYEQYF	TGTGCCAGCTCACCTCCGGGAGGCCTCTCCTACGAGCAGTACTTC
.	TRBV9	.	TRBJ2-3	CASSVRGDTSTDTQYF	TGTGCCAGCAGCGTTAGAGGGGACACCAGCACAGATACGCAGTATTTT
.	TRBV4-1	.	TRBJ1-2	CASSQDAPHNINYGYTF	TGCGCCAGCAGCCAAGACGCGCCTCATAACATTAACTATGGCTACACCTTC
.	TRBV6-1	once	TRBJ1-1	CASSEWAEAFF	TGTGCCAGCAGTGAATGGGCAGAAGCTTTCTTT
.	TRBV6-6	.	TRBJ2-7	CASKSSTYEQYF	TGTGCCAGCAAGAGTAGCACTTACGAGCAGTACTTC
.	TRBV7-8	.	TRBJ1-1	CASSFGLTNTEAFF	TGTGCCAGCAGCTTCGGCCTTACGAACACTGAAGCTTTCTTT
.	TRBV28	.	TRBJ1-1	CASRNRGPEAFF	TGTGCCAGCAGGAACCGGGGGCCTGAAGCTTTCTTT
.	TRBV29-1	.	TRBJ2-7	CSFLSQGEYYEQYF	TGCAGCTTCCTTAGTCAGGGAGAGTACTACGAGCAGTACTTC
TRBD1	TRBV5-1	.	TRBJ1-1	CASSTQGAAEAFF	TGCGCCAGCAGCACACAGGGGGCCGCTGAAGCTTTCTTT
TRBD1	TRBV19	.	TRBJ1-2	CASSLTGGGFGYTF	TGTGCCAGTAGCCTCACAGGGGGCGGATTTGGCTACACCTTC
.	TRBV11-3	.	TRBJ2-5	CASSLDPGETQYF	TGTGCCAGCAGCTTAGATCCCGGGGAGACCCAGTACTTC
.	TRBV28	.	TRBJ1-1	CAAPPEAFF	TGTGCCGCGCCACCTGAAGCTTTCTTT
.	TRBV7-2	.	TRBJ2-7	CASSLVARVTEQYF	TGTGCCAGCAGCTTAGTCGCGCGAGTAACCGAGCAGTACTTC
TRBD2	TRBV7-2	.	TRBJ2-4	CASSLAVTSVTKNIQYF	TGTGCCAGCAGCTTAGCGGTAACTAGCGTTACCAAAAACATTCAGTACTTC
.	TRBV7-9	.	TRBJ2-2	CASSLTGTNGELFF	TGTGCCAGCAGCCTCACAGGGACGAACGGGGAGCTGTTTTTT
TRBD2	TRBV7-6	.	TRBJ2-7	CASSPFPGTSGGVQYF	TGTGCCAGCAGTCCATTCCCGGGGACTAGCGGCGGCGTGCAGTACTTC
TRBD1	TRBV6-6	.	TRBJ1-2	CASRRQGATANYGYTF	TGTGCCAGCAGAAGACAGGGGGCGACGGCGAACTATGGCTACACCTTC
.	TRBV6-1	.	TRBJ1-2	CASNPGLSYGYTF	TGTGCCAGCAATCCCGGACTGTCCTATGGCTACACCTTC
TRBD1	TRBV29-1	.	TRBJ1-4	CSIGTGQANEKLFF	TGCAGCATCGGGACAGGACAAGCTAATGAAAAACTGTTTTTT
.	TRBV9	.	TRBJ2-3	CASSVGYRDMDTQYF	TGTGCCAGCAGCGTAGGGTACAGGGACATGGATACGCAGTATTTT
.	TRBV6-5	.	TRBJ2-5	CASSDRGTQYF	TGTGCCAGCAGCGATAGAGGGACCCAGTACTTC
TRBD1	TRBV29-1	.	TRBJ1-5	CSVSGTGGLGPQHF	TGCAGCGTGTCCGGGACAGGGGGCCTTGGGCCCCAGCATTTT
.	TRBV7-2	.	TRBJ2-1	CASSFQSGATGPYNEQFF	TGTGCCAGCAGCTTCCAGTCTGGGGCTACTGGCCCCTACAATGAGCAGTTCTTC
TRBD1	TRBV25-1	.	TRBJ1-1	CASSDPGQGNPEAFF	TGTGCCAGCAGTGATCCGGGACAGGGGAACCCTGAAGCTTTCTTT
TRBD2	TRBV7-3	.	TRBJ2-5	CASSPGGGDQETQYF	TGTGCCAGCAGCCCTGGCGGGGGGGACCAAGAGACCCAGTACTTC
.	TRBV7-9	few	TRBJ1-5	CASSPQGSNQPQHF	TGTGCCAGCAGCCCACAGGGCTCCAATCAGCCCCAGCATTTT
.	TRBV30	.	TRBJ2-7	CARGSVYEQYF	TGTGCCCGGGGGAGTGTCTACGAGCAGTACTTC
.	TRBV2	.	TRBJ1-4	CASKRLNEKLFF	TGTGCCAGCAAGCGGCTTAATGAAAAACTGTTTTTT
TRBD1	TRBV28	.	TRBJ1-2	CASLIGGQDYGYTF	TGTGCCAGCCTGATTGGCGGACAGGACTATGGCTACACCTTC
.	TRBV2	few	TRBJ2-6	CASSSGANVLTF	TGTGCCAGCAGTTCAGGGGCCAACGTCCTGACTTTC
TRBD1	TRBV7-3	once	TRBJ2-2	CASSRTGGQNTGELFF	TGTGCCAGCAGCCGAACAGGGGGGCAGAACACCGGGGAGCTGTTTTTT
TRBD2	TRBV10-3	.	TRBJ2-5	CAISESLAGYQETQYF	TGTGCCATCAGTGAGTCACTAGCGGGATACCAAGAGACCCAGTACTTC
.	TRBV9	.	TRBJ1-1	CASSVAGLGTEAFF	TGTGCCAGCAGCGTGGCCGGGTTGGGCACTGAAGCTTTCTTT
.	TRBV18	once	TRBJ2-7	CASSITRVESEQYF	TGTGCCAGCTCTATAACCCGGGTCGAGAGCGAGCAGTACTTC
.	TRBV27	.	TRBJ2-7	CASSRTGHTYEQYF	TGTGCCAGCAGTCGAACCGGACATACCTACGAGCAGTACTTC
.	TRBV5-8	.	TRBJ2-5	CASSTPRAGVQETQYF	TGTGCCAGCAGCACCCCCAGGGCGGGCGTCCAAGAGACCCAGTACTTC
.	TRBV30	.	TRBJ2-2	CAWTPGPVTGELFF	TGTGCCTGGACTCCCGGACCGGTCACCGGGGAGCTGTTTTTT
.	TRBV7-8	.	TRBJ1-2	CASSASREKGYTF	TGTGCCAGCAGCGCAAGCAGGGAGAAAGGCTACACCTTC
.	TRBV6-5	.	TRBJ1-5	CATRGGRYSNQPQHF	TGTGCCACCCGGGGGGGCCGATATAGCAATCAGCCCCAGCATTTT
TRBD1	TRBV7-9	few	TRBJ1-5	CASSLSWTGEGNQPQHF	TGTGCCAGCAGCTTAAGTTGGACAGGGGAGGGCAATCAGCCCCAGCATTTT
.	TRBV7-9	once	TRBJ2-1	CASSLGGSRSYNEQFF	TGTGCCAGCAGCTTAGGAGGTTCCCGCTCCTACAATGAGCAGTTCTTC
TRBD2	TRBV27	.	TRBJ2-4	CASRTSGSKNIQYF	TGTGCCAGCAGGACTAGCGGGAGTAAAAACATTCAGTACTTC
.	TRBV29-1	.	TRBJ2-3	CSSVGGGVYTDTQYF	TGCAGCTCCGTTGGGGGTGGTGTGTATACAGATACGCAGTATTTT
TRBD1	TRBV28	.	TRBJ2-7	CASRTGQGYEQYF	TGTGCCAGCAGAACGGGACAGGGCTACGAGCAGTACTTC
TRBD1	TRBV25-1	.	TRBJ2-6	CASKGTGVGANVLTF	TGTGCCAGCAAGGGGACAGGGGTTGGGGCCAACGTCCTGACTTTC
.	TRBV28	.	TRBJ1-4	CASSFKTTWYSEKLFF	TGTGCCAGCAGTTTTAAGACAACATGGTACTCCGAAAAACTGTTTTTT
.	TRBV14	.	TRBJ2-7	CASSHRTTYEQYF	TGTGCCAGCAGCCATCGGACTACCTACGAGCAGTACTTC
.	TRBV4-2	.	TRBJ1-3	CASSQDGTEGNTIYF	TGTGCCAGCAGCCAAGATGGGACGGAGGGAAACACCATATATTTT
TRBD1	TRBV11-2	.	TRBJ2-5	CASSLLRTGKETQYF	TGTGCCAGCAGCTTACTCAGGACAGGGAAAGAGACCCAGTACTTC
.	TRBV28	.	TRBJ2-3	CASGATTDTQYF	TGTGCCAGCGGGGCCACCACAGATACGCAGTATTTT
.	TRBV30	.	TRBJ2-5	CAWSANQETQYF	TGTGCCTGGAGCGCAAATCAAGAGACCCAGTACTTC
.	TRBV5-1	.	TRBJ2-7	CASSLAVSGGSYEQYF	TGCGCCAGCAGCTTGGCGGTTTCTGGGGGCTCCTACGAGCAGTACTTC
.	TRBV4-1	once	TRBJ2-3	CASRVLPSMDTQYF	TGCGCCAGCAGAGTATTACCTAGCATGGATACGCAGTATTTT
TRBD2	TRBV15	.	TRBJ2-5	CATSGPGTRKETQYF	TGTGCCACCAGCGGACCCGGGACTAGAAAAGAGACCCAGTACTTC
.	TRBV9	.	TRBJ2-4	CASTRGSGGKNIQYF	TGTGCCAGCACCCGCGGGTCCGGCGGGAAAAACATTCAGTACTTC
.	TRBV7-5	.	TRBJ2-7	CARSLLVYSRKGYEQYF	TGTGCCAGAAGCTTATTAGTCTATAGTCGAAAAGGTTACGAGCAGTACTTC
.	TRBV7-2	.	TRBJ2-7	CASSLVAGDEQYF	TGTGCCAGCAGCTTAGTAGCCGGCGACGAGCAGTACTTC
.	TRBV9	.	TRBJ2-5	CASSVSPLSARPAETQYF	TGTGCCAGCAGCGTTTCACCCTTGTCCGCCCGTCCCGCAGAGACCCAGTACTTC
.	TRBV5-1	.	TRBJ1-4	CASSLPGIGEKLFF	TGCGCCAGCAGCTTGCCGGGGATAGGAGAAAAACTGTTTTTT